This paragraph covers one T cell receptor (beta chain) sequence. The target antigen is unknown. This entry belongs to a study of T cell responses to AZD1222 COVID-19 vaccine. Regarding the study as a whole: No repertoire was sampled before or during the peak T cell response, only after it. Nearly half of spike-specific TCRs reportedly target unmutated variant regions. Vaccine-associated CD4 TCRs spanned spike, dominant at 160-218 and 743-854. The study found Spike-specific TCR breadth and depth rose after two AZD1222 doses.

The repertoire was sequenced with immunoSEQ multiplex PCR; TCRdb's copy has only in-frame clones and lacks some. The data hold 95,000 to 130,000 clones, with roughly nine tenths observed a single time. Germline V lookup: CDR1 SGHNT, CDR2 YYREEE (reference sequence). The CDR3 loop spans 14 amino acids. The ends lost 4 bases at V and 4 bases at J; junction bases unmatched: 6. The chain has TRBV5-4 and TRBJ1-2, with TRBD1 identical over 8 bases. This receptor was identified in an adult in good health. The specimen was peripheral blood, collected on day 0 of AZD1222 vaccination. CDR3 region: CASSATGTGYGYTF. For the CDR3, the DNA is TGTGCCAGCAGCGCGACGGGGACAGGCTATGGCTACACCTTC.